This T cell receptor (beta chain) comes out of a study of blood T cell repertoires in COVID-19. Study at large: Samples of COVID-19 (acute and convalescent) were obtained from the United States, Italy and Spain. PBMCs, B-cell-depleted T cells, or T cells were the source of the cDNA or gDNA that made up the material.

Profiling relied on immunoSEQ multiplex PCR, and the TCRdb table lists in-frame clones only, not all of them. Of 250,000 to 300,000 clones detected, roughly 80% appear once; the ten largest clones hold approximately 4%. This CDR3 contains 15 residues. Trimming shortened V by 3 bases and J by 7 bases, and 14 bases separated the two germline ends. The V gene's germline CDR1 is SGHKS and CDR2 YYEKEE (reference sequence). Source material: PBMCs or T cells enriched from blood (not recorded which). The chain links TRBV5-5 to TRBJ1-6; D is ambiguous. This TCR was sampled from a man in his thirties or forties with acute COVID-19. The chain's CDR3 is CASSSVEGENSPLHF. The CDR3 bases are TGTGCCAGCAGCTCGGTGGAGGGCGAGAATTCACCCCTCCACTTT.